One sample yielded the 15 T cell receptor beta chains listed below, sequenced in a study of T cell repertoires in cytomegalovirus infection. These TCRs' antigens remain unknown. TCRdb analysed the reads with MiXCR anew, one entry per CDR3 protein. Among under 500,000 distinct CDR3 sequences listed, about two fifths were seen once. This specimen was cultured PBMCs, taken from culture after CMV antigen stimulation. The receptor source for this set is a human donor in good health (CMV status not recorded). Some clones in this sample may be carry-over from other donors' samples.

V usage is TRBV20-1 and J usage is TRBJ2-1; D is perhaps TRBD2 (6 bases). CDR3 length equals 13 residues. Germline values: CDR1 DFQATT, CDR2 SNEGSKA (reference sequence). With 6 bases removed from V and 5 bases from J, the gap between germline ends came to 14 bases. The CDR3 reads CSATSTSHNEQFF. For the CDR3, the DNA is TGCAGTGCCACCTCGACTAGTCACAATGAGCAGTTCTTC.

The gene calls are TRBV20-1 and TRBJ2-5; TRBD2 is a possible D gene (5 bases). The V gene's germline CDR1 is DFQATT and CDR2 SNEGSKA (reference sequence). V was trimmed by 1 base and J by 5 bases, leaving 17 bases between them. CDR3 length: 15 residues. CDR3 bases: TGCAGTGCTAGAGCGGGGATTAGGCTTATTGAGACCCAGTACTTC. Translating it yields CSARAGIRLIETQYF.

The chain is built from TRBV27 and TRBJ2-3; 8 bases align to TRBD1. The germline gives CDR1 MNHEY, CDR2 SMNVEV (reference sequence). Trimming at V came to 0 bases and at J to 2 bases, leaving 19 bases not matched to a gene. This CDR3 contains 21 residues. Written as DNA, the CDR3 is TGTGCCAGCAGTTTATCCCTCAGGGGGCGGCTCAACACCTACAACACAGATACGCAGTATTTT. As protein: CASSLSLRGRLNTYNTDTQYF.

This clonotype was counted a few times. DNA for the CDR3: TGTGCCAGCAGGGTCGGCGGTCCCACCTACAATGAGCAGTTCTTC. Translated, it gives CASRVGGPTYNEQFF. This chain links TRBV7-2 with TRBJ2-1; no clear D. CDR3 size: 15 residues. Germline V CDR1 and CDR2: SGHTA, FQGNSA. Trimming removed 6 bases from V and 2 bases from J, with 14 bases in between.

This clonotype has a single count. This chain connects TRBV7-2 to TRBJ2-1, with unresolved D. This CDR3 is built from 13 residues. Trimming removed 5 bases from V and 7 bases from J, with 12 bases in between. Germline lookup yields CDR1 SGHTA and CDR2 FQGNSA. This CDR3 is CASSPQTVNEQFF. The CDR3 DNA reads TGTGCCAGCAGCCCCCAGACTGTAAATGAGCAGTTCTTC.

The V and J genes are TRBV19 and TRBJ1-6; TRBD1 matches at 9 bases. Trimming removed 3 bases from V and 5 bases from J; junction bases left unmatched: 11. Germline V gives CDR1 LNHDA, CDR2 SQIVND (reference sequence). The CDR3 runs 18 residues. CDR3 loop: CASSMGMDRGRHNSPLHF. The CDR3 bases are TGTGCCAGTAGTATGGGAATGGACAGGGGTCGGCATAATTCACCCCTCCACTTT.

This clonotype was detected a few times. For the CDR3, the DNA is TGCGCCAGCAGCCAAGGTGCTAGCGGGAGGGGGGACGATGAGCAGTTCTTC. Its protein is CASSQGASGRGDDEQFF. The gene calls are TRBV4-1 and TRBJ2-1; 12 bases line up with TRBD2. The trim removed 1 base at V and 8 bases at J, leaving 9 bases unmatched. There are 17 residues in the CDR3. CDR1 MGHRA and CDR2 YSYEKL come from the germline V gene.

This clonotype has only a few counts. The gene calls are TRBV14 and TRBJ1-4; no clear D. V lost 0 bases to trimming and J lost 0 bases, with 5 bases between them. This CDR3 contains 15 residues. Looked up from germline, CDR1 is SGHDN and CDR2 is FVKESK. The CDR3 loop is CASSQEGATNEKLFF. The CDR3 coding sequence is TGTGCCAGCAGCCAAGAAGGTGCAACTAATGAAAAACTGTTTTTT. The full variable domain, rest sourced from reference TRBV14 and TRBJ1-4, is EAGVTQFPSHSVIEKGQTVTLRCDPISGHDNLYWYRRVMGKEIKFLLHFVKESKQDESGMPNNRFLAERTGGTYSTLKVQPAELEDSGVYFCASSQEGATNEKLFFGSGTQLSVL.

This clonotype was seen only once. This chain joins TRBV7-6 and TRBJ2-7, with D possibly matching TRBD2 (6 bases). The CDR3 consists of 15 residues. Germline assignment: CDR1 SGHVS and CDR2 FNYEAQ. Trimming removed 1 base at V and 6 bases at J, with 16 bases between. The CDR3 is CASSLVTGGLSEQYF. CDR3 in DNA: TGTGCCAGCAGCTTAGTCACCGGGGGTTTAAGCGAGCAGTACTTC.

The chain carries TRBV6-8 and TRBJ2-3; a possible D gene is TRBD2 (6 bases). The CDR3 spans 13 residues. Germline V gene data show CDR1 as MNHGY and CDR2 as SAAAGT. V was shortened by 11 bases and J by 5 bases, with 17 bases between the two germline ends. CDR3 coding DNA: TGTGCCGCCCATGGGGGGAGAGGAGATACGCAGTATTTT. Its translation: CAAHGGRGDTQYF.

This rearrangement joins TRBV10-3 to TRBJ2-1, with 8 bases matching TRBD1. V shed 2 bases and J 3 bases; nucleotides not matched to a gene: 9. CDR3 length equals 17 residues. Germline V gene data show CDR1 as ENHRY and CDR2 as SYGVKD. CDR3 in DNA: TGTGCCATCAGTGAGACGACAGGGGACCTCCTCTACAATGAGCAGTTCTTC. It codes for CAISETTGDLLYNEQFF.

The chain employs TRBV11-2 and TRBJ2-1; 7 nucleotides agree with TRBD1. CDR3 length equals 16 residues. Trimming at V came to 4 bases and at J to 6 bases, leaving 12 bases not matched to a gene. The germline V gene has CDR1 SGHAT and CDR2 FQNNGV. The CDR3 DNA reads TGTGCCAGCAGCTCGACAGGGTCCCCTTCTAGCAATGAGCAGTTCTTC. Its protein is CASSSTGSPSSNEQFF.

This clonotype was observed a handful of times. The CDR3 nucleotides read TGTGCCAGCAGCTGGGGCCGGAACGATGAAAAACTGTTTTTT. Its protein is CASSWGRNDEKLFF. The chain links TRBV7-2 to TRBJ1-4, with D tentatively TRBD1 (5 bases). The V gene's germline CDR1 is SGHTA and CDR2 FQGNSA. V was cut by 4 bases and J by 6 bases, with 12 bases left in between. The CDR3 consists of 14 residues.

V is TRBV5-6 and J is TRBJ1-6; D might be TRBD1 (5 bases). CDR1 and CDR2 (germline): SGHDT, YYEEEE. The CDR3 extends over 14 amino acids. Trimming removed 3 bases from V and 10 bases from J, with 14 bases in between. The CDR3 is CASSSWGVESPLHF. In DNA form, the CDR3 reads TGTGCCAGCAGCTCATGGGGGGTAGAATCACCCCTCCACTTT.

This sequence joins TRBV2 and TRBJ2-2; no reliable D call. Per the germline V gene, CDR1 is SNHLY and CDR2 is FYNNEI. V gave up 4 bases and J gave up 4 bases, with 10 bases separating them. This CDR3 has 14 amino acids. CDR3 loop: CASSAAASTGELFF. The CDR3, as DNA: TGTGCCAGCAGTGCGGCAGCGTCCACCGGGGAGCTGTTTTTT.